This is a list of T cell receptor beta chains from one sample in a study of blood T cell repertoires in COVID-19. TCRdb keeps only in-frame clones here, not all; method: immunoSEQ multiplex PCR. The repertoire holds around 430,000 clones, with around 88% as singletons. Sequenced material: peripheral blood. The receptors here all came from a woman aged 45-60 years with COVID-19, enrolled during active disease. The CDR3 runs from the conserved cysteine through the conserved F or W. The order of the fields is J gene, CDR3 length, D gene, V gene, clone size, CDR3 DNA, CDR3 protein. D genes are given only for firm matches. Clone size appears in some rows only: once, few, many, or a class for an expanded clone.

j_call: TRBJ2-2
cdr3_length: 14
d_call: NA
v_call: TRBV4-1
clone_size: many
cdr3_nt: TGCGCCAGCAGCCAAGATCTTAACACCGGGGAGCTGTTTTTT
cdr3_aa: CASSQDLNTGELFF

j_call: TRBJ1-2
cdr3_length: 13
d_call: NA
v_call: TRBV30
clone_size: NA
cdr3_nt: TGTGCCTGGAGCGGGTGGGGGCTAAGCGGCTACACCTTC
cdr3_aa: CAWSGWGLSGYTF

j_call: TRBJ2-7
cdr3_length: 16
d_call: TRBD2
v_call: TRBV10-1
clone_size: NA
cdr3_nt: TGCGCCAGCAGTGAGTCTAAGCGGGGGTACCTGGACGAGCAGTACTTC
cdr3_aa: CASSESKRGYLDEQYF

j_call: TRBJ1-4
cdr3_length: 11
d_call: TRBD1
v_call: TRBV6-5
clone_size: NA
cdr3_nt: TGTGCCAGCAGAGAGACAGGGAACCTGTTTTTT
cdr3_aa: CASRETGNLFF

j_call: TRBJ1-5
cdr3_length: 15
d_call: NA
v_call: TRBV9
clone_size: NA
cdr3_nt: TGTGCCAGCAGCGTAGGGGGGGGAGGCAATCAGCCCCAGCATTTT
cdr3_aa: CASSVGGGGNQPQHF

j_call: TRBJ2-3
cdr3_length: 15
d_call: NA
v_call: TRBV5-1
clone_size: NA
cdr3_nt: TGCGCCAGCTCCTCCAGGGGGGCGGGCACAGATACGCAGTATTTT
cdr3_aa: CASSSRGAGTDTQYF

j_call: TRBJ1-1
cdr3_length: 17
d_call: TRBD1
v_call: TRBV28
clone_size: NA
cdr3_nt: TGTGCCAGCAGTTTATACCTAATACAACAGGGGGCGCGGGAAGCTTTCTTT
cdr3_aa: CASSLYLIQQGAREAFF

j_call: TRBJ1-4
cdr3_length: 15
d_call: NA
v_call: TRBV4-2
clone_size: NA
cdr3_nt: TGTGCCAGCAGCCAAACAACAGCCAGGGGTGAAAAACTGTTTTTT
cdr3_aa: CASSQTTARGEKLFF

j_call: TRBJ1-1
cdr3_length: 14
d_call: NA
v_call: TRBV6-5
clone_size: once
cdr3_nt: TGTGCCAGCAGCTTTTTGGGGGCCAACACTGAAGCTTTCTTT
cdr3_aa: CASSFLGANTEAFF

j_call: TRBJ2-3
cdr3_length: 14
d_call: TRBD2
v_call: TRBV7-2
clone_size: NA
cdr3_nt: TGTGCCAGCAGCCCTGGGACTAGCGAAGATACGCAGTATTTT
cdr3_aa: CASSPGTSEDTQYF

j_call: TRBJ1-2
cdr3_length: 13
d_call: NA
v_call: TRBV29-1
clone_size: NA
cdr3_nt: TGCAGCGTGGGGGACATCGAGGTTTATGGCTACACCTTC
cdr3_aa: CSVGDIEVYGYTF

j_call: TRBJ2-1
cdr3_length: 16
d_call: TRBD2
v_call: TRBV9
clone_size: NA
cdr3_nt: TGTGCCAGCAGCGGTCACCCGGGGGGGCCCTACAATGAGCAGTTCTTC
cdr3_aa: CASSGHPGGPYNEQFF

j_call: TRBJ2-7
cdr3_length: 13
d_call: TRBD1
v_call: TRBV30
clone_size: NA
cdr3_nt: TGTGCCTGGAGGGACAGGGGGCGCGACGAGCAGTACTTC
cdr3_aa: CAWRDRGRDEQYF

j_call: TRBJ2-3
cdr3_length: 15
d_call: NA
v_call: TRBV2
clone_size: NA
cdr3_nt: TGTGCCAGCAGTGACCAGGAATTCCTCACAGATACGCAGTATTTT
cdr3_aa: CASSDQEFLTDTQYF

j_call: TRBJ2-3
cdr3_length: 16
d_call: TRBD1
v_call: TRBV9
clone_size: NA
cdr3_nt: TGTGCCAGCAGTCATCCGGGACAGGATGTCACAGATACGCAGTATTTT
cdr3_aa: CASSHPGQDVTDTQYF

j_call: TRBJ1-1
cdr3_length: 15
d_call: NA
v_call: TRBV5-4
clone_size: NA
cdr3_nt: TGTGCCAGCAGCTATGGTGGGAGGGACGGCACTGAAGCTTTCTTT
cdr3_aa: CASSYGGRDGTEAFF

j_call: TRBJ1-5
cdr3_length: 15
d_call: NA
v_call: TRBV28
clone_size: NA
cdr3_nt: TGTGCCAGCAGTTTAGAGACAGATAGCAATCAGCCCCAGCATTTT
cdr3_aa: CASSLETDSNQPQHF

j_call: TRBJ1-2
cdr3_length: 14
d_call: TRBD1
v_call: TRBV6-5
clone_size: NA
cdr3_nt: TGTGCCAGCAGAACAGGGGGTGTAAACTATGGCTACACCTTC
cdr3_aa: CASRTGGVNYGYTF

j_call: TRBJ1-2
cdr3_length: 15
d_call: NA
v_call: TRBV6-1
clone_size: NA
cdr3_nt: TGTGCCAGCAGTGATGGTCAGGGTTCTAACTATGGCTACACCTTC
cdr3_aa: CASSDGQGSNYGYTF

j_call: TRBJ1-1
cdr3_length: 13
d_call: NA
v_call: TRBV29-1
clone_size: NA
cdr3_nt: TGCAGCGCTTCCCAGGGTCAGAACACTGAAGCTTTCTTT
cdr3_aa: CSASQGQNTEAFF

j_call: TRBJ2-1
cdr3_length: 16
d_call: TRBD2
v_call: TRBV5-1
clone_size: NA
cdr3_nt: TGCGCCAGCAGCTCGCAGACTAGCGGGGGAAGGGATGAGCAGTTCTTC
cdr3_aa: CASSSQTSGGRDEQFF

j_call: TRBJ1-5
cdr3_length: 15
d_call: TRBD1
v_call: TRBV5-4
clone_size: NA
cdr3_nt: TGTGCCAGCAGCGAAGGGGGCCAGGGAAATCAGCCCCAGCATTTT
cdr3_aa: CASSEGGQGNQPQHF

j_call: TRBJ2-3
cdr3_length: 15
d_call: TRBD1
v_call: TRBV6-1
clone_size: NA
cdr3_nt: TGTGCCAGCAGTGAAGCAGGGATACAGGGGAATACGCAGTATTTT
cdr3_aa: CASSEAGIQGNTQYF

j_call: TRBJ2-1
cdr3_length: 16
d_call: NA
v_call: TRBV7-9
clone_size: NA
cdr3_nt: TGTGCCAGCAGCTCGCCAGGGATTAATATTGTAAATGAGCAGTTCTTC
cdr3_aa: CASSSPGINIVNEQFF

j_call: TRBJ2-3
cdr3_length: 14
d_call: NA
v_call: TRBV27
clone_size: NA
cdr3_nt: TGTGCCAGCAGTTGGGGCAAGAGCACAGATACGCAGTATTTT
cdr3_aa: CASSWGKSTDTQYF

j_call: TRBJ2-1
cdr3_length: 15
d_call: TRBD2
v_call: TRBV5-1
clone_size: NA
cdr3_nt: TGCGCCAGCAGCGCCAGCGGGGGGGCTTACAATGAGCAGTTCTTC
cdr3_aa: CASSASGGAYNEQFF

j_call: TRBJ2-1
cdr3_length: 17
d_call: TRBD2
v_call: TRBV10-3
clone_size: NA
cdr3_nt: TGTGCCATCAGCGCATCGCGGACTAGCGGGGATCACAATGAGCAGTTCTTC
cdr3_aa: CAISASRTSGDHNEQFF

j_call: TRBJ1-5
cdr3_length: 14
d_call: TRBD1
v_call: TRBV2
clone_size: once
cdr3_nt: TGTGCCAGCAGTTTTGACAGGGGCGATCAGCCCCAGCATTTT
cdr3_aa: CASSFDRGDQPQHF

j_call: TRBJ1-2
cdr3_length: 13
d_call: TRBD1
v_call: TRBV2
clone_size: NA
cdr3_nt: TGTGCCAGCAGTGGGACAGGGGAAAGTGGCTACACCTTC
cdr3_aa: CASSGTGESGYTF

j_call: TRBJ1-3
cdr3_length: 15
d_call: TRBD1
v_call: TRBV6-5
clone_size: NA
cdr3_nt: TGTGCCAGCAGTTATATGACAGGGGAAGGAAACACCATATATTTT
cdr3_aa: CASSYMTGEGNTIYF

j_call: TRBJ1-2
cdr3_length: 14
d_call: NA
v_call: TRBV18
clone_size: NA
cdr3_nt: TGTGCCAGCTCACCACCGCACGGGTTCTATGGCTACACCTTC
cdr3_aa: CASSPPHGFYGYTF

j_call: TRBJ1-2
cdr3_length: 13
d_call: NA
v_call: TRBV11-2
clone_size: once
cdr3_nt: TGTGCCAGCAGCTTAGGGTTAGTTAATGGCTACACCTTC
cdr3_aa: CASSLGLVNGYTF

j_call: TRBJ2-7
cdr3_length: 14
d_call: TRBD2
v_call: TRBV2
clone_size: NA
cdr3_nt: TGTGCCAGCTGGAAAGGACTAGCAGCCTACGAGCAGTACTTC
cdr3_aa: CASWKGLAAYEQYF

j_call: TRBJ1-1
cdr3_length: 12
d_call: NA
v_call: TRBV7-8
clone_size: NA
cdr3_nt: TGTGCCAGCAGCCAAGGGGGTTTTGAAGCTTTCTTT
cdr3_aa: CASSQGGFEAFF

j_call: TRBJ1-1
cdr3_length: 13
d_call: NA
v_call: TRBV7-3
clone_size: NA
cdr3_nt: TGTGCCAGCGCTCGAGGGGACACCACTGAAGCTTTCTTT
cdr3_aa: CASARGDTTEAFF

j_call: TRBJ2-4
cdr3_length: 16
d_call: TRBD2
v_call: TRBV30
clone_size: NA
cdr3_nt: TGTGCCTGGAGCCACTCAGGGAGGGTAGCCAAAAACATTCAGTACTTC
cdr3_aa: CAWSHSGRVAKNIQYF

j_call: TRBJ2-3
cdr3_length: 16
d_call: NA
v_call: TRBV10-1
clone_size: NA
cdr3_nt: TGCGCCAGCAGTGAGGGGACTGGGTTTGTAGGAGATACGCAGTATTTT
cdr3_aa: CASSEGTGFVGDTQYF

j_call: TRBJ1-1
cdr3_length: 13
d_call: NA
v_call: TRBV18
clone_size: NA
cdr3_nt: TGTGCCAGCTCACGAGCTGAGACAGCTGGGGCTTTCTTT
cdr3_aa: CASSRAETAGAFF

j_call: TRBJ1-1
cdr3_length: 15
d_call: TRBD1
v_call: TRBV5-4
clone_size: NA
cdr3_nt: TGTGCCAGCAGCTTAGGCGGGACAGTGAACACTGAAGCTTTCTTT
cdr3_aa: CASSLGGTVNTEAFF

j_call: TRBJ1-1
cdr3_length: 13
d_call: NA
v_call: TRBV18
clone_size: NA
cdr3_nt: TGTGCCAGCTCTCCCACAAGAAACACTGAAGCTTTCTTT
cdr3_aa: CASSPTRNTEAFF

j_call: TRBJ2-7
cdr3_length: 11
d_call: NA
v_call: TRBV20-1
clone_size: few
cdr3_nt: TGCAGTGCTAGATCAACCTACGAGCAGTACTTC
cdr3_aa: CSARSTYEQYF

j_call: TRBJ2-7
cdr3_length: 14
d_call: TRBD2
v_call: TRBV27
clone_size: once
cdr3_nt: TGTGCCAGCAGTTTGGGCGGGGGGGCGAGTGAGCAGTACTTC
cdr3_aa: CASSLGGGASEQYF

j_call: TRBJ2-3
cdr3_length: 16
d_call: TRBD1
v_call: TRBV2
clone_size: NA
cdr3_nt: TGTGCCAGCAGCCCCAGGGGGACAGGGGCCCCAGATACGCAGTATTTT
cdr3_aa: CASSPRGTGAPDTQYF

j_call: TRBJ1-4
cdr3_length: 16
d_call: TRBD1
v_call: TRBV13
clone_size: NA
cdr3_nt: TGTGCCAGCAGCCCGGGACAGGGGGGGACTAATGAAAAACTGTTTTTT
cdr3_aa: CASSPGQGGTNEKLFF

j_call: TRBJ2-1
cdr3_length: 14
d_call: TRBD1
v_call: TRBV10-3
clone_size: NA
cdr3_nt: TGTGCCATCAGTGTGGGACAGGGGGAAAATGAGCAGTTCTTC
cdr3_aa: CAISVGQGENEQFF

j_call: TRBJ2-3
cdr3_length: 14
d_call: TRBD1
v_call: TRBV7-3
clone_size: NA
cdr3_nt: TGTGCCAGCAGCCCCACAGGGGTGGATGATACGCAGTATTTT
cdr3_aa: CASSPTGVDDTQYF

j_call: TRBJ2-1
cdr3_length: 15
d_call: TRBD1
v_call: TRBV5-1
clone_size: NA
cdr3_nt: TGCGCCAGCAGCTTGGGACAGGGGAGGCACAATGAGCAGTTCTTC
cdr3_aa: CASSLGQGRHNEQFF

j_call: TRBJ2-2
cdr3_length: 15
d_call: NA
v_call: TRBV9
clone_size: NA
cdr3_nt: TGTGCCAGCAGCGTGCAGGGCTCGAACACCGGGGAGCTGTTTTTT
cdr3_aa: CASSVQGSNTGELFF